This T cell receptor beta chain was captured by sequencing in a study of shared clonotypes between healthy human individuals. Data came from immunoSEQ multiplex PCR; TCRdb stores just in-frame clones and leaves some out. The sample holds millions of clones; 85% to 95% are singletons and the top ten take 0.13%. This CDR3 has 16 residues. Per germline, CDR1 SGDLS and CDR2 YYNGEE. J gave up 0 bases and V 3 bases, and 3 bases lay outside the gene matches. The chain has TRBV9 and TRBJ2-1, with 10 bases matching TRBD2. The TCR comes from a young man in good health. The sequencing input was naive CD4+ T cells sorted from blood. Described subset: CD45RA+ positively selected. The CDR3 sequence is CASSGASGSSYNEQFF. DNA for the CDR3: TGTGCCAGCAGCGGGGCTAGCGGGAGCTCCTACAATGAGCAGTTCTTC.